This TCR beta chain was retrieved from a study of cytomegalovirus exposure and HLA in healthy donors. Germline V gene sequence: CDR1 ENHRY, CDR2 SYGVKD. The CDR3 is 14 residues long. Trimming took 3 bases from V and 3 from J, leaving 11 bases between them. Primers included in the PCR were 60 Vbeta and 13 Jbeta primers. Some clones are missing from TCRdb's copy, which holds only in-frame ones; the method was immunoSEQ multiplex PCR. The sample totals 200,000 to 250,000 clones. The sample comprised PBMCs. The receptor was derived from a woman aged 25 to 45 in good health and CMV-seropositive. V is TRBV10-3 and J is TRBJ1-2; D is unresolved. The CDR3 reads CAISETQEDYGYTF. CDR3 sequence (DNA): TGTGCCATCAGTGAAACCCAGGAGGACTATGGCTACACCTTC.